This T cell receptor beta chain was recovered during a study of shared clonotypes between healthy human individuals. The V end was cut by 2 bases, the J end by 0 bases, with 8 bases between. CDR3 length: 16 residues. The germline V gene has CDR1 MDHEN and CDR2 SYDVKM. Produced via immunoSEQ multiplex PCR; TCRdb's table is partial and in-frame only. The sample lists approximately 110,000 clones, about 67% occurring once. Sequencing input: memory CD8+ T cells sorted from blood. Sample subset: CD45RO+ cells pooled with CCR7-negative TemRA cells. V usage is TRBV28 and J usage is TRBJ2-6, with D perhaps matching TRBD1 or TRBD2 (5 bases each). This TCR came from a woman in her 30s in good health. The CDR3 reads CASSLGDLSGANVLTF. CDR3 DNA: TGTGCCAGCAGTTTAGGGGACCTCTCTGGGGCCAACGTCCTGACTTTC.